Listed here are 24 T cell receptor beta chains from one sample, sequenced in a study of blood T cell repertoires in COVID-19. The repertoire was sequenced with immunoSEQ multiplex PCR; TCRdb's copy has only in-frame clones and lacks some. Seen here are a few hundred thousand clones, around 85% observed once, and the top ten hold 15% to 20%. Input material: PBMCs or T cells enriched from blood (not recorded which). These receptors originate from a man in his forties who had recovered from COVID-19.

This chain links TRBV11-2 with TRBJ2-7, with TRBD1 matching 7 bases. The CDR3 is made up of 13 amino acids. J lost 7 bases, V lost 5 bases, and 8 bases had no gene match. The germline gives CDR1 SGHAT, CDR2 FQNNGV. Written as DNA, the CDR3 is TGTGCCAGCAGCGACGACAGGGTGGGGGAGCAGTACTTC. Protein product: CASSDDRVGEQYF.

This chain links TRBV2 with TRBJ1-6; no firm D call. CDR1 is SNHLY, CDR2 FYNNEI, per germline. CDR3 length: 14 amino acids. Trimming removed 5 bases at V and 7 bases at J, with 12 bases between. In DNA form, the CDR3 reads TGTGCCAGCAGTTGGACGGCGGGAAATTCACCCCTCCACTTT. It translates to CASSWTAGNSPLHF.

With regard to this clone: The junction differs from germline at one of its ends, possibly a read error. The chain couples TRBV7-7 to TRBJ2-1; TRBD2 matches at 14 bases. This CDR3 contains 15 residues. From germline, CDR1 is SSHAT and CDR2 FNYEAQ (reference sequence). CDR3: CASSLGTSGSDEQFF. For the CDR3, the DNA is TGTGCTAGCAGCCTCGGGACTAGCGGGAGCGATGAGCAGTTCTTC.

The chain joins TRBV2 to TRBJ2-7; weak D call: TRBD1 (6 bases). Trimming cost V 6 bases and J 4 bases, with 19 bases left between them. CDR1 SNHLY and CDR2 FYNNEI come from the germline V gene. The CDR3 extends over 15 amino acids. CDR3 nucleotides: TGTGCCAGCAGGACAACAAAGGACAGACCGTACGAGCAGTACTTC. The encoded protein is CASRTTKDRPYEQYF. The full variable domain, completed using reference TRBV2 and TRBJ2-7, is EPEVTQTPSHQVTQMGQEVILRCVPISNHLYFYWYRQILGQKVEFLVSFYNNEISEKSEIFDDQFSVERPDGSNFTLKIRSTKLEDSAMYFCASRTTKDRPYEQYFGPGTRLTVT.

The chain joins TRBV15 to TRBJ1-2; no clear D gene. The CDR3 loop spans 15 amino acids. Germline CDR1 reads LNHNV; CDR2 reads YYDKDF (reference sequence). The V gene lost 0 bases and the J gene lost 4 bases, with 12 bases spanning the gap. Here the CDR3 DNA reads TGTGCCACCAGCAGAGATAGCCTCTCAAGCTATGGCTACACCTTC. Translating it yields CATSRDSLSSYGYTF.

The chain couples TRBV28 to TRBJ2-7; TRBD2 aligns across 12 bases. The CDR3 extends over 15 amino acids. V lost 1 base to trimming and J lost 5 bases; unmatched junction nucleotides: 3. Germline V gives CDR1 MDHEN, CDR2 SYDVKM. The DNA of the CDR3 is TGTGCCAGCAGTTTATCGACTAGCGGGAGCGACGAGCAGTACTTC. Its protein product is CASSLSTSGSDEQYF.

The CDR3 nucleotides read TGTGCCTGGAGTGTACACCGGACTAGCGGGGGGGGAAGCACAGATACGCAGTATTTT. Its translation is CAWSVHRTSGGGSTDTQYF. The V gene is TRBV30, the J gene TRBJ2-3; TRBD2 matches 15 bases. V lost 0 bases, J lost 0 bases, and 7 bases stayed unmatched. The CDR3 length is 19 residues. Germline CDR1 and CDR2: GTSNPN and SVGIG (reference sequence).

This chain links TRBV5-1 with TRBJ2-5; TRBD2 might be the D (13 bases). The CDR3 is made up of 24 amino acids. V was pared by 0 bases and J by 5 bases, with 41 bases between. Germline-derived CDR1 and CDR2 are SGHRS and YFSETQ. The CDR3 DNA reads as TGCGCCAGCAGCTTGGTTATGGGACAGGGGGCGAAACTAGCGGGAGGGACAAAGGGGGAGACCCAGTACTTC. This codes for CASSLVMGQGAKLAGGTKGETQYF.

The chain joins TRBV20-1 to TRBJ2-5; a weak D match, TRBD2 (5 bases). CDR1 DFQATT and CDR2 SNEGSKA come from the germline V gene (reference sequence). This CDR3 is built from 12 residues. Trimming took off 3 bases at V and 4 bases at J, with 9 bases between the two ends. Written as DNA, the CDR3 is TGCAGTGCTAGTGGGCTAGCAGAGACCCAGTACTTC. This gives the protein CSASGLAETQYF.

A few counts support this clone. The chain recombines TRBV7-8 with TRBJ2-7, with D uncertain. CDR1 is SGHVS, CDR2 FQNEAQ, per germline. V shed 2 bases and J shed 0 bases, with 8 bases lying between them. There are 14 residues in the CDR3. CDR3 DNA sequence: TGTGCCAGCAGCTTAATGGCAGTCTCCTACGAGCAGTACTTC. Its protein is CASSLMAVSYEQYF.

The V gene is TRBV7-9, the J gene TRBJ1-2; 11 bases align to TRBD1. Germline CDR1 reads SEHNR; CDR2 reads FQNEAQ (reference sequence). V gave up 5 bases and J gave up 9 bases; unmatched junction bases: 8. The CDR3 runs to 14 residues. For the CDR3, the DNA is TGTGCCAGCAGCCCGGGACAGGGGGTCCGTAGCTACACCTTC. Translated: CASSPGQGVRSYTF.

This clone has a single count. This sequence joins TRBV19 and TRBJ2-2, with a weak D call TRBD1 (5 bases). This CDR3 is built from 14 residues. CDR1 is LNHDA, CDR2 SQIVND, per germline (reference sequence). Trimming removed 4 bases at V and 6 bases at J, with 12 bases between. This CDR3 is CASSSQGSAGELFF. Written as DNA, the CDR3 is TGTGCCAGTAGTAGTCAGGGTAGTGCCGGGGAGCTGTTTTTT. Supplemented by reference TRBV19 and TRBJ2-2, the full variable domain reads DGGITQSPKYLFRKEGQNVTLSCEQNLNHDAMYWYRQDPGQGLRLIYYSQIVNDFQKGDIAEGYSVSREKKESFPLTVTSAQKNPTAFYLCASSSQGSAGELFFGEGSRLTVL.

In this sample, this clone turned up a few times. The chain combines TRBV28 with TRBJ2-5; no firm D call. The CDR3 loop spans 15 amino acids. Germline V gene lookup returns CDR1 MDHEN and CDR2 SYDVKM. V was cut by 3 bases and J by 0 bases, with 11 bases left in between. The CDR3 DNA sequence: TGTGCCAGCAGTTTTATCGCGGTTTACCAAGAGACCCAGTACTTC. Its protein is CASSFIAVYQETQYF.

This chain links TRBV4-1 with TRBJ2-2, with D perhaps matching TRBD2 (5 bases). V dropped 2 bases and J dropped 3 bases, with 13 bases sitting between them. This CDR3 is 16 amino acids long. Germline V lookup: CDR1 MGHRA, CDR2 YSYEKL. CDR3 coding DNA: TGCGCCAGCAGCCAATCTACGTCGGGGTACACCGGGGAGCTGTTTTTT. Translation: CASSQSTSGYTGELFF.

The chain joins TRBV9 to TRBJ2-5; 11 bases are shared with TRBD2. The CDR3 spans 15 residues. Germline CDR1 SGDLS, CDR2 YYNGEE. J was trimmed by 5 bases and V by 2 bases; bases with no gene match: 5. The CDR3 sequence is CASSVYSGRAETQYF. The CDR3 nucleotides are TGTGCCAGCAGCGTGTATAGCGGGAGGGCCGAGACCCAGTACTTC.

The CDR3 DNA is TGCGCCAGCAGCACCTCCGGGACAGGCGGTTCCGGGGAGCTGTTTTTT. Its translation: CASSTSGTGGSGELFF. The chain is built from TRBV5-1 and TRBJ2-2, with 8 bases identical to TRBD1. Germline CDR1 is SGHRS and CDR2 is YFSETQ. V was pared by 4 bases and J by 6 bases, with 11 bases of the junction left unmatched. The CDR3 is made up of 16 amino acids.

This clone appeared once. The J gene is TRBJ1-2, the V gene TRBV3-1 (or the pseudogene TRBV3-2), with no clear D. V lost 7 bases, J lost 7 bases, and 16 bases lay in between. This CDR3 is 13 amino acids long. Looked up from germline, CDR1 is LGHDT and CDR2 is YNNKEL (reference sequence). The CDR3 sequence: CASTREGFTGYTF. As DNA, the CDR3 is TGTGCCAGCACTCGGGAGGGATTTACTGGCTACACCTTC.

The V and J genes are TRBV27 and TRBJ1-4, with 7 bases that match TRBD1. The CDR3 length is 15 residues. J was trimmed by 8 bases and V by 4 bases; bases with no gene match: 10. Per germline, CDR1 MNHEY and CDR2 SMNVEV (reference sequence). The CDR3 loop reads CASSSDYRGAEKLFF. DNA for the CDR3: TGTGCCAGCAGTTCAGATTACAGGGGTGCGGAAAAACTGTTTTTT.

The chain carries TRBV7-9 and TRBJ2-1; no definite D call. This CDR3 region has 15 residues. Deletions cut 3 bases from V and 6 bases from J, with 15 bases between. CDR1 SEHNR and CDR2 FQNEAQ come from the germline V gene (reference sequence). This CDR3 reads CASSFITDPGNEQFF. CDR3 bases: TGTGCCAGCAGCTTTATCACCGACCCGGGCAATGAGCAGTTCTTC.

The rearrangement joins TRBV18 to TRBJ2-7; 14 bases map to TRBD2. The germline gives CDR1 KGHSH, CDR2 LQKENI. The length of the CDR3 is 14 residues. The ends lost 3 bases at V and 5 bases at J; junction bases unmatched: 0. The CDR3 DNA follows: TGTGCCAGCTCACCGGGACTAGCGGGAGACGAGCAGTACTTC. Its translation is CASSPGLAGDEQYF.

The chain combines TRBV4-1 with TRBJ2-5; 9 nucleotides line up with TRBD2. The CDR3 has 17 amino acids. Trimming removed 0 bases from V and 1 base from J; junction bases left unmatched: 6. Germline-derived CDR1 and CDR2 are MGHRA and YSYEKL. The CDR3 here is CASSQDRSSGAQETQYF. In DNA, the CDR3 is TGCGCCAGCAGCCAAGATCGATCTAGCGGGGCCCAAGAGACCCAGTACTTC.

The CDR3 loop is CASSLAGRVNTGELFF. In nucleotides, the CDR3 is TGTGCCAGCAGTTTAGCCGGCAGGGTGAACACCGGGGAGCTGTTTTTT. This rearrangement joins TRBV27 to TRBJ2-2, with D maybe TRBD1 (5 bases). Germline V gene data show CDR1 as MNHEY and CDR2 as SMNVEV (reference sequence). The V end was cut by 2 bases, the J end by 1 base, with 11 bases between. The CDR3 is 16 residues long.

The rearrangement uses TRBV7-2 and TRBJ2-3, with TRBD1 as a possible D gene (5 bases). Germline V lookup: CDR1 SGHTA, CDR2 FQGNSA. The CDR3 loop spans 16 amino acids. Trimming left V 4 bases short and J 1 base short, with 15 bases between. CDR3 region: CASSSAQVFRTDTQYF. In DNA, the CDR3 is TGTGCCAGCAGCTCCGCACAGGTTTTCCGCACAGATACGCAGTATTTT.

V and J are TRBV30 and TRBJ2-3; perhaps TRBD1 as D (6 bases). V was shortened by 2 bases and J by 6 bases, with 12 bases between the two germline ends. CDR3 length: 13 residues. Germline V gives CDR1 GTSNPN, CDR2 SVGIG (reference sequence). This CDR3 reads CAWSMGARDTQYF. The CDR3 DNA reads as TGTGCCTGGAGTATGGGGGCCCGGGATACGCAGTATTTT.